Listed below are T cell receptor beta chains from one sample, sequenced in a study of blood T cell repertoires in COVID-19. The method was immunoSEQ multiplex PCR; TCRdb's version includes in-frame clones alone and lacks a portion of them. The sample lists about 260,000 clones, about four fifths occurring once. The sample consisted of peripheral blood. These receptors originate from a woman aged 50 to 60 who had recovered from COVID-19. CDR3s include the opening cysteine and the closing phenylalanine or tryptophan. A D gene is named only where the DNA matches it firmly. Only part of the rows carry a size: once, few, many, or a class if the clone is expanded.

d_gene	abundance	j_gene	v_gene	CDR3aa	CDR3nt
NA	NA	TRBJ2-3	TRBV24-1	CATSGRGGTDTQYF	TGTGCCACCAGTGGACGGGGAGGCACAGATACGCAGTATTTT
NA	NA	TRBJ1-6	TRBV5-1	CASRLGVQYNSPLHF	TGCGCCAGCAGACTGGGCGTGCAGTATAATTCACCCCTCCACTTT
NA	NA	TRBJ2-2	TRBV7-8	CASSLTQRGSGELFF	TGTGCCAGCAGCTTAACTCAAAGGGGTAGCGGGGAGCTGTTTTTT
NA	few	TRBJ2-7	TRBV5-1	CASSRDKDYEQYF	TGCGCCAGCAGCCGGGACAAAGACTACGAGCAGTACTTC
TRBD2	NA	TRBJ2-3	TRBV5-1	CASSFLAGGPPTQYF	TGCGCCAGCAGCTTCCTAGCGGGGGGGCCCCCTACGCAGTATTTT
NA	once	TRBJ2-7	TRBV11-1	CASSLGQSGTFYEQYF	TGTGCCAGCAGCTTAGGGCAATCCGGGACTTTCTACGAGCAGTACTTC
NA	NA	TRBJ1-3	TRBV4-3	CASSQDSAIPGNTIYF	TGCGCCAGCAGCCAAGATTCCGCGATACCTGGAAACACCATATATTTT
TRBD1	once	TRBJ2-5	TRBV5-5	CASTKQGVETQYF	TGTGCCAGCACTAAGCAGGGGGTGGAGACCCAGTACTTC
TRBD1	NA	TRBJ2-2	TRBV27	CASSSLQGLGPGELFF	TGTGCCAGCAGTTCCTTACAGGGGTTGGGACCCGGGGAGCTGTTTTTT
NA	NA	TRBJ1-1	TRBV19	CASSRNRDTEAFF	TGTGCCAGTAGTAGGAACAGGGACACTGAAGCTTTCTTT
NA	NA	TRBJ2-3	TRBV4-3	CASSQDGQGSTDTQYF	TGCGCCAGCAGCCAAGATGGGCAGGGTAGCACAGATACGCAGTATTTT
TRBD1	NA	TRBJ1-2	TRBV5-4	CASSFPDREGSGYTF	TGTGCCAGCAGCTTCCCGGACAGGGAGGGATCTGGCTACACCTTC
NA	NA	TRBJ1-1	TRBV7-8	CASSPDTWQGAFF	TGTGCCAGCAGCCCCGACACTTGGCAGGGCGCTTTCTTT
NA	NA	TRBJ2-1	TRBV4-3	CASSQDPASEEQHNEQFF	TGCGCCAGCAGCCAAGATCCGGCTAGCGAGGAGCAGCACAATGAGCAGTTCTTC
TRBD1	NA	TRBJ1-5	TRBV3-1/TRBV3-2	CAGRWTGGFQPQHF	TGTGCCGGAAGATGGACAGGGGGCTTTCAGCCCCAGCATTTT
TRBD1	once	TRBJ1-2	TRBV6-5	CASRVTGLNYGYTF	TGTGCCAGCAGGGTGACAGGGCTGAACTATGGCTACACCTTC
TRBD2	NA	TRBJ2-1	TRBV9	CASAKASGSFNEQFF	TGTGCCAGCGCGAAGGCTAGCGGGAGTTTCAATGAGCAGTTCTTC
TRBD1	NA	TRBJ1-6	TRBV6-2/TRBV6-3	CASSFPPGTEYSPLHF	TGTGCCAGCAGTTTTCCACCCGGGACAGAATACTCACCCCTCCACTTT
NA	NA	TRBJ2-2	TRBV28	CASTLLATGELFF	TGTGCCAGCACCCTCTTGGCTACCGGGGAGCTGTTTTTT
TRBD1	NA	TRBJ1-5	TRBV7-8	CASSPGQGRNSNQPQHF	TGTGCCAGCAGCCCGGGACAGGGGCGGAATAGCAATCAGCCCCAGCATTTT
NA	NA	TRBJ1-5	TRBV6-1	CASALQQDQPQHF	TGTGCCAGCGCACTCCAGCAGGATCAGCCCCAGCATTTT
NA	NA	TRBJ2-6	TRBV5-4	CASSEVGRGLSGANVLTF	TGTGCCAGCAGTGAGGTAGGACGGGGACTCTCTGGGGCCAACGTCCTGACTTTC
TRBD2	NA	TRBJ2-3	TRBV9	CASSLGAGAPGDTQYF	TGTGCCAGCAGCTTGGGAGCGGGGGCGCCAGGGGATACGCAGTATTTT
NA	NA	TRBJ1-5	TRBV19	CASSQLQGYSNQPQHF	TGTGCCAGTAGCCAATTACAGGGATATAGCAATCAGCCCCAGCATTTT
TRBD2	NA	TRBJ2-5	TRBV5-6	CASSYRTSGEKETQYF	TGTGCCAGCAGCTATCGGACTAGCGGGGAGAAAGAGACCCAGTACTTC
NA	NA	TRBJ1-2	TRBV10-3	CAISALTGDYGYTF	TGTGCCATCAGTGCCCTGACAGGAGACTATGGCTACACCTTC
TRBD1	NA	TRBJ1-6	TRBV6-2/TRBV6-3	CASSYSGVRGNSPLHF	TGTGCCAGCAGTTACTCAGGCGTCAGGGGGAATTCACCCCTCCACTTT
TRBD2	NA	TRBJ2-1	TRBV19	CASRLAGVGNEQFF	TGTGCCAGTAGATTAGCGGGAGTAGGGAATGAGCAGTTCTTC
NA	many	TRBJ2-2	TRBV9	CASSVSTDSGVPGELFF	TGTGCCAGCAGCGTATCCACGGACAGTGGTGTTCCCGGGGAGCTGTTTTTT